Below are 18 T cell receptor beta chains sequenced from a single sample in a study of cytomegalovirus exposure and HLA in healthy donors. The PCR had 60 Vbeta and 13 Jbeta primers. Profiling relied on immunoSEQ multiplex PCR, and the TCRdb table lists in-frame clones only, not all of them. The sample lists about 120,000 clones, 9% to 10% occurring once. The sequenced material came from PBMCs. All receptors come from a young man in good health and CMV-seronegative.

The chain employs TRBV7-8 and TRBJ2-5; 8 nucleotides match TRBD2. The CDR3 has 15 residues. The trim removed 5 bases at V and 2 bases at J, leaving 7 bases unmatched. Germline V gene sequence: CDR1 SGHVS, CDR2 FQNEAQ. The CDR3 DNA follows: TGTGCCAGCAGCAAACTAGCGGCCCGACAAGAGACCCAGTACTTC. It encodes CASSKLAARQETQYF.

The genes are TRBV7-9 and TRBJ1-1, with 7 nucleotides matching TRBD1. Trimming removed 3 bases from V and 1 base from J; junction bases left unmatched: 11. Germline V gene data show CDR1 as SEHNR and CDR2 as FQNEAQ (reference sequence). The CDR3 length is 17 residues. In DNA, the CDR3 is TGTGCCAGCAGCTTCGGACAGGCAAACCCATGGAACACTGAAGCTTTCTTT. Its protein is CASSFGQANPWNTEAFF.

The chain carries TRBV10-3 and TRBJ1-6, with D perhaps matching TRBD1 (6 bases). The CDR3 length is 14 residues. The V gene's germline CDR1 is ENHRY and CDR2 SYGVKD. V was pared by 2 bases and J by 10 bases, with 12 bases between. As DNA, the CDR3 is TGTGCCATCAGTGAGAGCCAGGGGAGCTCACCCCTCCACTTT. Its protein is CAISESQGSSPLHF.

This clone was observed a handful of times. The CDR3 coding sequence is TGTGCCAGCAGCTCACTAGCGGGGGGCACAGATACGCAGTATTTT. Translation gives CASSSLAGGTDTQYF. This chain uses TRBV5-4 with TRBJ2-3; 11 positions match TRBD2. The CDR3 runs 15 residues. With V trimmed by 3 bases and J by 1 base, 1 base remained unmatched. The germline V gene encodes CDR1 SGHNT and CDR2 YYREEE (reference sequence).

V usage is TRBV25-1 and J usage is TRBJ2-7, with 8 bases aligning to TRBD1. The V gene end was trimmed by 3 bases and the J gene end by 6 bases; junction bases not matched to a gene: 4. Germline V CDR1 and CDR2: MGHDK, SYGVNS. This CDR3 has 13 residues. The CDR3: CASSEQGAAEQYF. The CDR3 bases are TGTGCCAGCAGTGAGCAGGGGGCGGCCGAGCAGTACTTC.

This clone has a handful of counts. V is TRBV28 and J is TRBJ2-7; tentatively, D is TRBD1 (6 bases). The CDR3 has 13 amino acids. Germline CDR1 and CDR2: MDHEN and SYDVKM. Trimming cost V 2 bases and J 2 bases, with 7 bases left between them. This CDR3 is CASSLGTPYEQYF. Written as DNA, the CDR3 is TGTGCCAGCAGTTTAGGGACACCCTACGAGCAGTACTTC.

The chain uses TRBV28 and TRBJ2-5; possibly TRBD1 for D (6 bases). This CDR3 has 15 amino acids. Trimming stripped 4 bases from V and 9 bases from J, with 21 bases between. Germline V gene lookup returns CDR1 MDHEN and CDR2 SYDVKM. The CDR3 reads CASSSQGSGSGAQYF. For the CDR3, the DNA is TGTGCCAGCAGTTCCCAGGGGAGCGGCTCAGGGGCCCAGTACTTC.

There are a few counts of this clone. The chain uses TRBV2 and TRBJ1-2, with D perhaps TRBD1 (5 bases). Trimming pared 6 bases from V and 8 bases from J, leaving 13 bases between. Per germline, CDR1 SNHLY and CDR2 FYNNEI. The CDR3 covers 12 residues. The DNA of the CDR3 is TGTGCCAGCAGGGAGGGGCCGTCCGGCTACACCTTC. This translates into CASREGPSGYTF.

This clone was found a few times. J is TRBJ2-2 and V is TRBV7-2; 7 bases align to TRBD1. The CDR3 runs to 17 residues. Germline trimming cut 2 bases from V and 2 bases from J; bases unmatched to any gene: 8. Germline values: CDR1 SGHTA, CDR2 FQGNSA. This chain's CDR3 is CASSLPGQIRNTGELFF. The CDR3 DNA is TGTGCCAGCAGCTTACCGGGACAGATAAGAAACACCGGGGAGCTGTTTTTT.

The V gene is TRBV9, the J gene TRBJ1-4; D is uncertain. V gave up 7 bases and J gave up 5 bases, with 9 bases separating them. The germline gives CDR1 SGDLS, CDR2 YYNGEE. This CDR3 is built from 12 residues. CDR3 protein: CASSRENEKLFF. CDR3 coding DNA: TGTGCCAGCTCCCGGGAAAATGAAAAACTGTTTTTT.

This clone was observed a few times. V is TRBV7-9 and J is TRBJ2-1; D ambiguous. Germline lookup yields CDR1 SEHNR and CDR2 FQNEAQ (reference sequence). The CDR3 has 10 residues. Trimming took off 4 bases at V and 8 bases at J, with 3 bases between the two ends. For the CDR3, the DNA is TGTGCCAGCAGCTCCTATGAGCAGTTCTTC. Translated, it gives CASSSYEQFF.

J is TRBJ2-2 and V is TRBV5-1; 7 positions agree with TRBD1. Trimming took 0 bases from V and 5 from J; bases not matched to a gene: 4. Germline assignment: CDR1 SGHRS and CDR2 YFSETQ. The CDR3 covers 15 residues. The CDR3 DNA sequence: TGCGCCAGCAGCTTGGCACTGGGACAGACCGGGGAGCTGTTTTTT. Protein sequence: CASSLALGQTGELFF.

With regard to this clone: A read error may account for a junction end that differs from germline. This sequence joins TRBV19 and TRBJ2-3; the D gene is possibly TRBD2 (6 bases). CDR1 and CDR2 (germline): LNHDA, SQIVND (reference sequence). The CDR3 is 18 residues long. In nucleotides, the CDR3 is TGTGCCAGTAACGATCCCGGTGGGGGGTACGGGGTAGCAGATACGAAGTATTTC. It specifies CASNDPGGGYGVADTKYF.

This clone has just a few counts. Other DNA sequences within the sample encode an identical CDR3. The CDR3 protein is CASSFRGRTDEQFF. The CDR3 coding sequence is TGTGCCAGCAGCTTTCGAGGGAGGACTGATGAGCAGTTCTTC. The J gene is TRBJ2-1, the V gene TRBV7-8; the D gene is possibly TRBD2 (6 bases). This CDR3 region has 14 residues. V shed 3 bases and J shed 8 bases, with 14 bases lying between them. CDR1 and CDR2 from the germline V gene are SGHVS and FQNEAQ.

This clone is classed as medium-sized (0.01 to 0.1%). The V and J genes are TRBV5-4 and TRBJ2-5; 11 bases fit TRBD2. After removal of 3 bases from V and 6 bases from J, the junction contained 10 bases not matched to a gene. Germline V gene sequence: CDR1 SGHNT, CDR2 YYREEE (reference sequence). The CDR3 consists of 16 residues. The CDR3 DNA reads as TGTGCCAGCAGCTCCGATAGCGGGAGGGCCGTCAAGACCCAGTACTTC. It translates to CASSSDSGRAVKTQYF.

The rearrangement links TRBV7-3 to TRBJ2-3; perhaps TRBD1 as D (6 bases). V dropped 5 bases and J dropped 2 bases, with 17 bases sitting between them. Germline CDR1 SGHTA, CDR2 FQGTGA. The CDR3 is 16 amino acids. CDR3 protein: CASSKQGPSPTDTQYF. As DNA, the CDR3 is TGTGCCAGCAGCAAACAGGGACCCTCACCCACAGATACGCAGTATTTT. The variable domain in full, with the rest retrieved from reference TRBV7-3 and TRBJ2-3, is GAGVSQTPSNKVTEKGKYVELRCDPISGHTALYWYRQSLGQGPEFLIYFQGTGAADDSGLPNDRFFAVRPEGSVSTLKIQRTERGDSAVYLCASSKQGPSPTDTQYFGPGTRLTVL.

This sequence joins TRBV25-1 and TRBJ1-6; tentative D call: TRBD1 (6 bases). The CDR3 length is 14 residues. From germline, CDR1 is MGHDK and CDR2 SYGVNS. The V gene lost 4 bases and the J gene lost 4 bases, with 8 bases spanning the gap. Here the CDR3 DNA reads TGTGCCAGCAGTGGGGGGCCTTATAATTCACCCCTCCACTTT. Amino acids: CASSGGPYNSPLHF.

This clone was observed a few times. The chain recombines TRBV28 with TRBJ2-5; TRBD2 aligns across 12 bases. Germline V gene sequence: CDR1 MDHEN, CDR2 SYDVKM. The J segment lost 5 bases and the V segment lost 6 bases, leaving 7 bases of the junction unmatched. CDR3 size: 15 residues. The CDR3 sequence: CASRMRLAGVETQYF. In DNA form, the CDR3 reads TGTGCCAGCAGAATGCGACTAGCGGGAGTGGAGACCCAGTACTTC. The full variable domain, rest sourced from reference TRBV28 and TRBJ2-5, is DVKVTQSSRYLVKRTGEKVFLECVQDMDHENMFWYRQDPGLGLRLIYFSYDVKMKEKGDIPEGYSVSREKKERFSLILESASTNQTSMYLCASRMRLAGVETQYFGPGTRLLVL.